The 25 T cell receptor beta chains in this list originate from one sample, sequenced in a study of cytomegalovirus exposure and HLA in healthy donors. PCR primers comprised 60 Vbeta and 13 Jbeta primers. Clones were read by immunoSEQ multiplex PCR, and TCRdb kept only the in-frame ones, dropping some. The sample consists of 100,000 to 150,000 clones, about 78% of them appearing once. Sequencing input: PBMCs. These receptor sequences come from a man aged 25 to 40 in good health and CMV-seronegative.

V and J are TRBV7-3 and TRBJ2-7; D is perhaps TRBD1 (5 bases). V was trimmed by 5 bases and J by 5 bases, leaving 13 bases between them. The length of the CDR3 is 13 residues. CDR1 and CDR2 (germline): SGHTA, FQGTGA. The CDR3 sequence: CASSPSGADEQYF. The DNA of the CDR3 is TGTGCCAGCAGCCCCAGTGGGGCCGACGAGCAGTACTTC. Filled out from reference TRBV7-3 and TRBJ2-7, the complete variable domain reads GAGVSQTPSNKVTEKGKYVELRCDPISGHTALYWYRQSLGQGPEFLIYFQGTGAADDSGLPNDRFFAVRPEGSVSTLKIQRTERGDSAVYLCASSPSGADEQYFGPGTRLTVT.

The chain joins TRBV11-2 to TRBJ1-6; D is uncertain. There are 17 residues in the CDR3. Trimming removed 0 bases at V and 0 bases at J, with 9 bases between. From germline, CDR1 is SGHAT and CDR2 FQNNGV. Here the CDR3 reads CASSLDQVLSYNSPLHF. CDR3 DNA: TGTGCCAGCAGCTTAGACCAGGTCCTCTCCTATAATTCACCCCTCCACTTT.

This chain joins TRBV4-2 and TRBJ2-7, with TRBD1 matching over 8 bases. CDR1 is LGHNA and CDR2 is YNFKEQ in the germline V gene. The CDR3 totals 16 residues. V shed 4 bases and J 1 base; nucleotides not matched to a gene: 9. The CDR3 nucleotides are TGTGCCAGCAGCCCAGGAACCGGGACAGGATCCTACGAGCAGTACTTC. Protein product: CASSPGTGTGSYEQYF.

A note on this clone: Other DNA sequences of this sample code for an identical CDR3. This chain links TRBV21-1 with TRBJ2-7; the table gives TRBD1 as D, unverified against the DNA. TRBV21-1 constitutes a pseudogene. The CDR3 has 14 residues. CDR3 sequence reads: CASSKGGPPYEQYF. The CDR3 DNA is TGTGCCAGCAGCAAAGGGGGCCCCCCTTACGAGCAGTACTTC.

This clone has only a few counts. The rearrangement links TRBV19 to TRBJ2-3; 8 bases are a match to TRBD2. The CDR3 has 15 residues. Germline lookup yields CDR1 LNHDA and CDR2 SQIVND (reference sequence). Trimming cost V 3 bases and J 5 bases; bases outside gene matches: 7. The CDR3 reads CASSMVGLARDTQYF. The CDR3 coding sequence is TGTGCCAGTAGTATGGTCGGACTAGCTAGAGATACGCAGTATTTT.

The CDR3: CASSRGQRETQYF. CDR3 nucleotide sequence: TGTGCCAGCAGCCGAGGACAGAGGGAGACCCAGTACTTC. The chain has TRBV7-2 and TRBJ2-5; D perhaps matches TRBD1 (6 bases). CDR3 length: 13 residues. Germline CDR1 and CDR2: SGHTA and FQGNSA. V lost 5 bases to trimming and J lost 5 bases, with 12 bases between them.

The CDR3 DNA follows: TGTGCCTGGAGTGTACACAGGGGGAGGAGTCAGCCCCAGCATTTT. The encoded protein is CAWSVHRGRSQPQHF. The J gene is TRBJ1-5, the V gene TRBV30; 8 bases are a match to TRBD1. Germline CDR1 reads GTSNPN; CDR2 reads SVGIG (reference sequence). The CDR3 is made up of 15 amino acids. The trim removed 0 bases at V and 6 bases at J, leaving 7 bases unmatched.

This clone occurred a few times. The chain links TRBV5-1 to TRBJ2-7; 7 bases align to TRBD1. The CDR3 loop spans 13 amino acids. The J segment lost 4 bases and the V segment lost 4 bases, leaving 5 bases of the junction unmatched. Germline loops: CDR1 SGHRS, CDR2 YFSETQ. The CDR3 DNA is TGCGCCAGCAGCGTGTACAGGGGATACGAGCAGTACTTC. Protein: CASSVYRGYEQYF.

This chain links TRBV5-1 with TRBJ1-2; 9 nucleotides align to TRBD1. CDR1 and CDR2 from the germline V gene are SGHRS and YFSETQ. The V segment lost 4 bases and the J segment 6 bases; nucleotides outside the gene matches: 10. The CDR3 has 15 amino acids. The CDR3 sequence: CASSRSGDRVNGYTF. DNA of the CDR3: TGCGCCAGCAGCAGGAGCGGGGACAGGGTAAATGGCTACACCTTC.

This clone came up a few times. The V gene is TRBV4-2, the J gene TRBJ2-5; TRBD1 matches at 9 bases. J gave up 0 bases and V 1 base, and 0 bases lay outside the gene matches. This CDR3 has 15 residues. Germline-derived CDR1 and CDR2 are LGHNA and YNFKEQ. The CDR3 sequence: CASSQGDRDQETQYF. Here the CDR3 DNA reads TGTGCCAGCAGCCAAGGGGACAGGGACCAAGAGACCCAGTACTTC.

Here the CDR3 reads CASSATGPSGNTIYF. The CDR3 DNA sequence: TGTGCCAGCAGTGCGACAGGGCCTTCGGGAAACACCATATATTTT. This sequence joins TRBV28 and TRBJ1-3; 7 nucleotides agree with TRBD1. CDR3 length equals 15 residues. Unmatched junction bases numbered 8, after V lost 5 bases and J lost 4 bases. CDR1 and CDR2 (germline): MDHEN, SYDVKM.

V usage is TRBV10-2 and J usage is TRBJ2-4; the D gene is possibly TRBD1 (6 bases). Trimming pared 6 bases from V and 4 bases from J, leaving 28 bases between. CDR3 length: 19 amino acids. The germline V gene encodes CDR1 WSHSY and CDR2 SAAADI. CDR3 sequence reads: CASSFRTETGLRTKNIQYF. In DNA form, the CDR3 reads TGCGCCAGCAGCTTCCGAACCGAGACAGGTTTGAGAACGAAAAACATTCAGTACTTC.

The rearrangement joins TRBV5-1 to TRBJ2-3; 11 nucleotides agree with TRBD2. There are 14 residues in the CDR3. Looked up from germline, CDR1 is SGHRS and CDR2 is YFSETQ. The V segment lost 3 bases and the J segment 7 bases; nucleotides outside the gene matches: 4. The CDR3 region is CASSSTSGDHTQYF. The CDR3 nucleotides read TGCGCCAGCAGCTCGACTAGCGGGGATCATACGCAGTATTTT. Full variable domain (missing parts from reference TRBV5-1 and TRBJ2-3): KAGVTQTPRYLIKTRGQQVTLSCSPISGHRSVSWYQQTPGQGLQFLFEYFSETQRNKGNFPGRFSGRQFSNSRSEMNVSTLELGDSALYLCASSSTSGDHTQYFGPGTRLTVL.

This clone has just a few counts. V usage is TRBV7-9 and J usage is TRBJ2-7; D remains ambiguous. V lost 1 base and J lost 3, with 7 bases in between. The CDR3 consists of 13 residues. CDR1 is SEHNR, CDR2 FQNEAQ, per germline (reference sequence). CDR3 amino acids: CASSLGPGYEQYF. DNA for the CDR3: TGTGCCAGCAGCTTAGGCCCGGGCTACGAGCAGTACTTC.

The chain uses TRBV4-2 and TRBJ2-3, with D maybe TRBD1 (5 bases). This CDR3 is built from 15 residues. In germline, CDR1 is LGHNA, CDR2 YNFKEQ. The V and J ends lost 1 base and 1 base respectively, with 9 bases between them. The CDR3 nucleotides are TGTGCCAGCAGCCAAGGGCTGGGGCGCACAGATACGCAGTATTTT. This codes for CASSQGLGRTDTQYF.

The J gene is TRBJ2-2, the V gene TRBV5-4; 9 bases align to TRBD2. J lost 4 bases, V lost 4 bases, and 8 bases had no gene match. The CDR3 loop spans 16 amino acids. Germline CDR1 SGHNT, CDR2 YYREEE (reference sequence). This CDR3 reads CASSLGTSRGTGELFF. The CDR3 DNA reads as TGTGCCAGCAGCCTCGGGACTAGCCGGGGCACCGGGGAGCTGTTTTTT.

Regarding this clone: Other DNA sequences of this sample code for an identical CDR3. The V call is TRBV18, the J call TRBJ2-3, with TRBD1 matching over 12 bases. Per the germline V gene, CDR1 is KGHSH and CDR2 is LQKENI. Trimming cost V 6 bases and J 6 bases; bases outside gene matches: 4. This CDR3 has 14 amino acids. DNA for the CDR3: TGTGCCAGCTCGGCCGGGACAGGGGGCGATACGCAGTATTTT. Translating it yields CASSAGTGGDTQYF. The full variable domain, completed using reference TRBV18 and TRBJ2-3, is NAGVMQNPRHLVRRRGQEARLRCSPMKGHSHVYWYRQLPEEGLKFMVYLQKENIIDESGMPKERFSAEFPKEGPSILRIQQVVRGDSAAYFCASSAGTGGDTQYFGPGTRLTVL.

This sequence joins TRBV6-1 and TRBJ1-2; 9 bases agree with TRBD1. CDR1 MNHNS and CDR2 SASEGT come from the germline V gene. The CDR3 has 15 residues. With 7 bases clipped from V and 1 base from J, the junction kept 7 bases outside the gene matches. CDR3 protein: CASIPNRGLNYGYTF. The DNA for the CDR3 is TGTGCCAGCATCCCTAACAGGGGGCTTAACTATGGCTACACCTTC.

The table lists this clone with a count of one. This sequence joins TRBV28 and TRBJ1-1; possible D gene TRBD1, 5 bases. The CDR3 is 15 residues long. CDR1 is MDHEN, CDR2 SYDVKM, per germline. V lost 1 base, J lost 5 bases, and 14 bases lay in between. In nucleotides, the CDR3 is TGTGCCAGCAGTTTATTGACCAGGGCCGGGACTGAAGCTTTCTTT. Protein product: CASSLLTRAGTEAFF.

This chain connects TRBV6-6 to TRBJ2-1, with D tentatively TRBD1 (6 bases). The V gene lost 2 bases and the J gene lost 7 bases, with 12 bases spanning the gap. Germline CDR1 and CDR2: MNHNY and SVGAGI (reference sequence). The CDR3 has 14 residues. Here the CDR3 DNA reads TGTGCCAGCAGTTACCGGGACAATTTTAATGAGCAGTTCTTC. Translating gives CASSYRDNFNEQFF.

This chain connects TRBV6-6 to TRBJ2-5; 9 nucleotides agree with TRBD2. The CDR3 contains 14 residues. V gave up 5 bases and J gave up 3 bases; unmatched junction bases: 4. The V gene's germline CDR1 is MNHNY and CDR2 SVGAGI (reference sequence). CDR3 protein: CASSRRGGKETQYF. In DNA, the CDR3 is TGTGCCAGCAGTCGGCGGGGGGGCAAAGAGACCCAGTACTTC.

This clone was seen only once. V and J are TRBV27 and TRBJ1-5; the D gene is possibly TRBD1 (6 bases). The germline CDR1 and CDR2 sequences are MNHEY and SMNVEV (reference sequence). The CDR3 has 14 residues. Trimming removed 5 bases from V and 11 bases from J, with 19 bases in between. CDR3 amino acids: CASSHDRSGETQHF. The CDR3 DNA sequence: TGTGCCAGCAGTCACGACAGGTCTGGGGAAACCCAGCATTTT.

CDR3 region: CASSGTGDHEQYF. The CDR3 DNA is TGTGCCAGTTCCGGGACAGGGGACCACGAGCAGTACTTC. The V gene is TRBV28, the J gene TRBJ2-7; TRBD1 matches at 10 bases. Germline trimming cut 9 bases from V and 5 bases from J; bases unmatched to any gene: 7. Germline loops: CDR1 MDHEN, CDR2 SYDVKM. The CDR3 totals 13 residues.

This chain links TRBV5-1 with TRBJ1-6; D call uncertain. This CDR3 comprises 16 residues. CDR1 and CDR2 (germline): SGHRS, YFSETQ. Trimming removed 4 bases at V and 2 bases at J, with 13 bases between. CDR3 protein: CASSPRPGAYNSPLHF. The CDR3 DNA reads TGCGCCAGCAGCCCGCGCCCCGGGGCCTATAATTCACCCCTCCACTTT. Full variable domain (outside the CDR3, taken from reference TRBV5-1 and TRBJ1-6): KAGVTQTPRYLIKTRGQQVTLSCSPISGHRSVSWYQQTPGQGLQFLFEYFSETQRNKGNFPGRFSGRQFSNSRSEMNVSTLELGDSALYLCASSPRPGAYNSPLHFGNGTRLTVT.

V and J are TRBV5-1 and TRBJ1-3; no clear D gene. CDR3 size: 14 residues. Trimming pared 4 bases from V and 0 bases from J, leaving 8 bases between. Germline CDR1 SGHRS, CDR2 YFSETQ. CDR3 nucleotides: TGCGCCAGCAGCGTGGACGGCTCTGGAAACACCATATATTTT. This codes for CASSVDGSGNTIYF.